This is a list of T cell receptor beta chains from one sample in a study of early T cells in non-severe SARS-CoV-2 infection. Via MiXCR, TCRdb re-called the 5' RACE reads, giving one row per CDR3 protein. The sample lists about 97,000 distinct CDR3 sequences; 10% to 15% were seen once. The sequenced sample was whole blood. The receptors were sampled from an adult who was a healthcare worker with PCR-confirmed SARS-CoV-2 infection or an uninfected control (not recorded which). The CDR3 runs from the conserved cysteine through the conserved F or W. A D gene is named only where the DNA matches it firmly. Only some rows state a clone size, as once, few, many or a class for expanded clones.

j_call | clone_size | d_call | v_call | cdr3_aa | cdr3_nt
TRBJ2-2 | many | . | TRBV5-6 | CASSLFFADTGELFF | TGTGCCAGCAGCTTGTTTTTCGCAGACACCGGGGAGCTGTTTTTT
TRBJ2-1 | few | . | TRBV29-1 | CSVNHNEQFF | TGCAGCGTTAACCACAATGAGCAGTTCTTC
TRBJ1-2 | many | TRBD1 | TRBV18 | CASTTTGVVGYTF | TGTGCCAGCACGACGACAGGGGTGGTCGGCTACACCTTC
TRBJ2-4 | . | . | TRBV20-1 | CSARPHEEQNIQYF | TGCAGTGCTAGACCCCACGAAGAACAAAACATTCAGTACTTC
TRBJ2-1 | many | . | TRBV7-2 | CASSPGATYNEQFF | TGTGCCAGCAGCCCAGGGGCTACCTACAATGAGCAGTTCTTC
TRBJ2-5 | few | TRBD1 | TRBV29-1 | CSVKDRAETQYF | TGCAGCGTTAAAGACAGGGCCGAGACCCAGTACTTC
TRBJ1-5 | . | . | TRBV9 | CASGGPFSNQPQHF | TGTGCCAGCGGGGGCCCGTTTAGCAATCAGCCCCAGCATTTT
TRBJ2-3 | . | . | TRBV13 | CASSFADTQYF | TGTGCCAGCAGCTTCGCAGATACGCAGTATTTT
TRBJ2-3 | many | . | TRBV29-1 | CSVDFVDTQYF | TGCAGCGTTGACTTCGTCGATACGCAGTATTTT
TRBJ2-5 | few | . | TRBV10-3 | CAISESGGPQETQYF | TGTGCCATCAGTGAGTCCGGGGGGCCCCAAGAGACCCAGTACTTC
TRBJ2-7 | . | . | TRBV7-9 | CASSYTGAYEQYF | TGTGCCAGCAGCTACACCGGAGCCTACGAGCAGTACTTC
TRBJ1-1 | many | TRBD1 | TRBV18 | CASSETGSRTDTEAFF | TGTGCCAGCTCAGAGACAGGGTCCCGGACGGACACTGAAGCTTTCTTT
TRBJ1-5 | few | . | TRBV28 | CASSLVRRLGQPQHF | TGTGCCAGCAGTTTAGTTAGGCGCCTTGGACAGCCCCAGCATTTT
TRBJ2-1 | . | . | TRBV20-1 | CSASRASQLNEQFF | TGCAGTGCTAGTAGGGCGTCCCAGCTCAATGAGCAGTTCTTC
TRBJ2-3 | many | TRBD2 | TRBV7-7 | CASTPTSGMGDTQYF | TGTGCCAGCACCCCGACTAGCGGGATGGGAGATACGCAGTATTTT
TRBJ2-5 | many | . | TRBV28 | CASRLDRRETQYF | TGTGCCAGCAGACTCGACAGGCGAGAGACCCAGTACTTC